This TCR beta chain was identified during a study of shared clonotypes between healthy human individuals. As for the study in general: Researchers assigned three CD4 naive, three CD4 memory, two CD8 naive and one CD8 memory plate to each donor.

The method was immunoSEQ multiplex PCR; TCRdb's version includes in-frame clones alone and lacks a portion of them. The data hold about 2.1 million clones, with 90% to 95% observed a single time. As defined, naive CD8 cells were CD45RO-negative and positively selected for CCR7, with terminally differentiated effector memory CD45RA+ cells excluded. This clone was observed a handful of times. Antigen specificity is unknown. Whole-study results and caveats: What naive subsets generally showed was a larger estimated richness than memory subsets showed.

CDR3 length: 14 residues. Looked up from germline, CDR1 is MNHEY and CDR2 is SMNVEV (reference sequence). V was pared by 2 bases and J by 2 bases, with 9 bases between. This clonotype originated in a young man in good health. Some clones in this sample may be carry-over from other donors' samples. This chain uses TRBV27 with TRBJ1-1; a possible D gene is TRBD1 (5 bases). The sequencing sample was made of naive CD8+ T cells from PBMCs. The chain's CDR3 is CASSLRGINTEAFF. In nucleotides, the CDR3 is TGTGCCAGCAGTTTAAGGGGAATTAACACTGAAGCTTTCTTT.